This is a list of T cell receptor beta chains from one sample in a study of identical twins. TCRdb independently ran MiXCR on the 5' RACE reads; one entry per CDR3 protein. The data show approximately 230,000 distinct CDR3 sequences, more than 12% seen once. Material for sequencing was memory (CD45RO+) T cells sorted from blood. Every receptor here comes from a woman aged 18-29 years in good health. Both conserved end residues are part of each CDR3.

J: TRBJ2-1
V: TRBV18
CDR3: CASSPRTVNNEQFF

J: TRBJ2-1
V: TRBV20-1
CDR3: CSASNSGTDNEQFF

J: TRBJ1-5
V: TRBV27
CDR3: CASSFNGQGPQPQHF

J: TRBJ2-5
V: TRBV7-9
CDR3: CASSLSRTGGETQYF

J: TRBJ2-7
V: TRBV7-2
CDR3: CASSLSVGEYYEQYF

J: TRBJ2-3
V: TRBV20-1
CDR3: CSARDGGGTDTQYF

J: TRBJ2-1
V: TRBV5-5
CDR3: CASSLEADFYNEQFF

J: TRBJ2-3
V: TRBV20-1
CDR3: CSANPLDREFTDTQYF

J: TRBJ2-7
V: TRBV21-1
CDR3: CASSGGQKDEQYF

J: TRBJ1-5
V: TRBV27
CDR3: CASSLTGFNQPQHF